These 15 T cell receptor beta chains were all obtained from the same sample, sequenced in a study of PD-L1 blockade in urothelial cancer. Libraries were prepared by immunoSEQ multiplex PCR; TCRdb keeps only in-frame clonotypes and omits some of them. The table records more than 20,000 clones, roughly 85% of them present only once. The source material was PBMCs, sampled around atezolizumab (anti-PD-L1) treatment. These receptors were taken from a man aged 50-60 years with urothelial cancer.

The V call is TRBV27, the J call TRBJ2-3, with 7 bases aligning to TRBD1. This CDR3 is built from 15 residues. The V segment lost 7 bases and the J segment 7 bases; nucleotides outside the gene matches: 14. The germline CDR1 and CDR2 sequences are MNHEY and SMNVEV (reference sequence). The chain's CDR3 is CASTSETGARNTQYF. CDR3 coding DNA: TGTGCCAGCACTTCCGAAACAGGGGCGCGAAATACGCAGTATTTT.

The rearrangement joins TRBV6-6 to TRBJ2-3; D remains unclear. Per the germline V gene, CDR1 is MNHNY and CDR2 is SVGAGI (reference sequence). The CDR3 is 13 residues long. Trimming left V 7 bases short and J 5 bases short, with 13 bases between. The CDR3 DNA reads TGTGCCAGCACCCTAGACCCGGGAGATACGCAGTATTTT. Translated: CASTLDPGDTQYF.

CDR3 DNA: TGTGCCAGTAGTATGCGTCTAGATACGCAGTATTTT. It translates to CASSMRLDTQYF. V usage is TRBV19 and J usage is TRBJ2-3; D not resolved. The CDR3 covers 12 residues. Germline assignment: CDR1 LNHDA and CDR2 SQIVND (reference sequence). V lost 3 bases, J lost 5 bases, and 6 bases lay in between.

V is TRBV9 and J is TRBJ2-7; D unresolved. Trimming cost V 0 bases and J 7 bases, with 11 bases left between them. The CDR3 length is 13 residues. CDR1 SGDLS and CDR2 YYNGEE come from the germline V gene. Here the CDR3 reads CASSVGSSGEQYF. The CDR3 DNA sequence: TGTGCCAGCAGCGTAGGGTCGTCGGGTGAGCAGTACTTC. Filled out from reference TRBV9 and TRBJ2-7, the complete variable domain reads DSGVTQTPKHLITATGQRVTLRCSPRSGDLSVYWYQQSLDQGLQFLIQYYNGEERAKGNILERFSAQQFPDLHSELNLSSLELGDSALYFCASSVGSSGEQYFGPGTRLTVT.

The V call is TRBV25-1, the J call TRBJ2-2, with D possibly being TRBD2 (6 bases). The CDR3 sequence is 14 residues long. Trimming shortened V by 4 bases and J by 7 bases, and 13 bases separated the two germline ends. CDR1 and CDR2 (germline): MGHDK, SYGVNS. The chain's CDR3 is CASSGGLRGGELFF. CDR3 coding DNA: TGTGCCAGCAGTGGGGGACTGAGGGGCGGGGAGCTGTTTTTT.

Written as DNA, the CDR3 is TGCGCCAGCGGGAGAGGCGAAACCTACGAGCAGTACTTC. Its protein is CASGRGETYEQYF. This chain joins TRBV5-1 and TRBJ2-7; TRBD2 might be the D (5 bases). The ends were cut back, 7 bases at V and 2 bases at J, with 13 bases in the middle. Germline CDR1 reads SGHRS; CDR2 reads YFSETQ. The CDR3 sequence is 13 residues long.

The chain carries TRBV11-2 and TRBJ2-1; D is uncertain. V was clipped by 3 bases and J by 4 bases, with 13 bases between them. The CDR3 has 15 amino acids. Germline CDR1 and CDR2: SGHAT and FQNNGV. The CDR3 protein is CASSLLARNYNEQFF. CDR3 DNA sequence: TGTGCCAGCAGCTTGTTAGCCCGTAATTACAATGAGCAGTTCTTC.

The chain links TRBV13 to TRBJ1-3; a possible D gene is TRBD1 (6 bases). CDR1 and CDR2 (germline): PRHDT, FYEKMQ (reference sequence). The germline V and J ends were trimmed by 1 base and 4 bases, with 8 bases remaining between them. The CDR3 has 14 residues. For the CDR3, the DNA is TGTGCCAGCAGCTTAGTAGGGGGAGGAAACACCATATATTTT. It codes for CASSLVGGGNTIYF.

V is TRBV18 and J is TRBJ2-2; 9 positions match TRBD2. Germline V gives CDR1 KGHSH, CDR2 LQKENI. V was pared by 5 bases and J by 5 bases, with 6 bases of the junction left unmatched. CDR3 length equals 15 residues. The chain's CDR3 is CASSSRLAATGELFF. The DNA of the CDR3 is TGTGCCAGCTCATCCAGACTAGCGGCAACCGGGGAGCTGTTTTTT.

In DNA, the CDR3 is TGTGCCAGCAGCTTAGGCTATCAGGGATCTAGCACTGAAGCTTTCTTT. It is translated as CASSLGYQGSSTEAFF. The genes are TRBV7-9 and TRBJ1-1, with D perhaps matching TRBD1 (5 bases). The CDR3 runs to 16 residues. Trimming left V 1 base short and J 4 bases short, with 16 bases between. From germline, CDR1 is SEHNR and CDR2 FQNEAQ (reference sequence).

This chain links TRBV5-4 with TRBJ2-2; TRBD2 is a possible D gene (7 bases). The ends were cut back, 0 bases at V and 6 bases at J, with 18 bases in the middle. This CDR3 comprises 17 residues. Germline V gives CDR1 SGHNT, CDR2 YYREEE (reference sequence). The chain's CDR3 is CASSLAKGGQIPGELFF. In DNA, the CDR3 is TGTGCCAGCAGCTTGGCCAAGGGGGGGCAAATTCCCGGGGAGCTGTTTTTT. Together with reference TRBV5-4 and TRBJ2-2, the CDR3 gives the full variable domain: ETGVTQSPTHLIKTRGQQVTLRCSSQSGHNTVSWYQQALGQGPQFIFQYYREEENGRGNFPPRFSGLQFPNYSSELNVNALELDDSALYLCASSLAKGGQIPGELFFGEGSRLTVL.

The J gene is TRBJ1-1, the V gene TRBV5-4, with 7 bases lining up with TRBD1. CDR3 size: 14 residues. The germline V gene encodes CDR1 SGHNT and CDR2 YYREEE (reference sequence). J lost 1 base, V lost 6 bases, and 6 bases had no gene match. CDR3 residues: CASTPGQTNTEAFF. As DNA, the CDR3 is TGTGCCAGCACCCCGGGACAGACGAACACTGAAGCTTTCTTT.

J is TRBJ1-4 and V is TRBV5-1; D is uncertain. The V end lost 5 bases, the J end lost 7 bases, and 12 bases lay between the germline ends. The CDR3 contains 13 residues. Germline CDR1 and CDR2: SGHRS and YFSETQ. The CDR3 is CASSVVGGEKLFF. The DNA of the CDR3 is TGCGCCAGCAGTGTCGTAGGCGGTGAAAAACTGTTTTTT.

This clone was detected once. V usage is TRBV5-4 and J usage is TRBJ1-2; D possibly corresponds to TRBD1 (5 bases). Germline V lookup: CDR1 SGHNT, CDR2 YYREEE (reference sequence). The CDR3 spans 14 residues. Trimming took off 4 bases at V and 5 bases at J, with 15 bases between the two ends. In nucleotides, the CDR3 is TGTGCCAGCAGCCCGCGGGGGGGAGATTATGGCTACACCTTC. Encoded protein: CASSPRGGDYGYTF.

The chain links TRBV19 to TRBJ2-1; a weak D match, TRBD1 (5 bases). The CDR3 length is 13 residues. Germline CDR1 LNHDA, CDR2 SQIVND (reference sequence). V lost 3 bases, J lost 5 bases, and 8 bases lay in between. The CDR3 DNA reads TGTGCCAGTAGTATGTTAGGGGACAATGAGCAGTTCTTC. Its translation is CASSMLGDNEQFF.